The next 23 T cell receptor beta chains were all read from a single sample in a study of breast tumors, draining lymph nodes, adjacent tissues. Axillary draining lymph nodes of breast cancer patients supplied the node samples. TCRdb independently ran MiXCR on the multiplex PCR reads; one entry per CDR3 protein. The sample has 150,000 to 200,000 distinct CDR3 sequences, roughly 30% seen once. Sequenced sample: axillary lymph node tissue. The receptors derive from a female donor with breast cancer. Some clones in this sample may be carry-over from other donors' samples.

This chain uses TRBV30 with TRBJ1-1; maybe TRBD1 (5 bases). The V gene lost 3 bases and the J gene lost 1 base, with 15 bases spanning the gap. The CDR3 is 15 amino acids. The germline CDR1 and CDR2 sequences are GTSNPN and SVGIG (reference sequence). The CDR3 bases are TGTGCCTGGAGGGCGACGGGACGGGGGAACACTGAAGCTTTCTTT. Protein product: CAWRATGRGNTEAFF.

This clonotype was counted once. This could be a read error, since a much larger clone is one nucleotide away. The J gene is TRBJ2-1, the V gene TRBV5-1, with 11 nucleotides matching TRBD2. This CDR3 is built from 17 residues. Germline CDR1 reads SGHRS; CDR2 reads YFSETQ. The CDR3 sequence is CASSLKTSGGMIDEQSF. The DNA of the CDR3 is TGCGCCAGCAGCTTAAAAACTAGCGGGGGCATGATCGATGAGCAGTCCTTC.

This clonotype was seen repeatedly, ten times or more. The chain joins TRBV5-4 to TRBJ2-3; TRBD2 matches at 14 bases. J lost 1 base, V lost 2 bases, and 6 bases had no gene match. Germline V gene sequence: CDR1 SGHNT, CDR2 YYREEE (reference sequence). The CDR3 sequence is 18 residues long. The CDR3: CASSFGTSGGRGTDTQYF. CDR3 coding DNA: TGTGCCAGCAGCTTCGGGACTAGCGGGGGTCGGGGCACAGATACGCAGTATTTT.

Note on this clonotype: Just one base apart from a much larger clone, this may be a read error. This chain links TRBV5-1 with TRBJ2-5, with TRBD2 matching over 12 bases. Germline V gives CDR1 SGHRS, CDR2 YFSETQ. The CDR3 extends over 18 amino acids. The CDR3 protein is CTSRPGTSGGPIQETQYF. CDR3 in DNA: TGCACCAGCAGACCAGGCACTAGCGGGGGGCCCATACAAGAGACCCAGTACTTC.

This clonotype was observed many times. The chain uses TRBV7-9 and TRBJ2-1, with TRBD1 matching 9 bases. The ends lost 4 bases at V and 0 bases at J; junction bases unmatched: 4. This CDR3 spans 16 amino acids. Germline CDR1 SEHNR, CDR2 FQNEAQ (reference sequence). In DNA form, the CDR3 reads TGTGCCAGCAGCTCGACGACAGGGGGCTCCTACAATGAGCAGTTCTTC. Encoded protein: CASSSTTGGSYNEQFF.

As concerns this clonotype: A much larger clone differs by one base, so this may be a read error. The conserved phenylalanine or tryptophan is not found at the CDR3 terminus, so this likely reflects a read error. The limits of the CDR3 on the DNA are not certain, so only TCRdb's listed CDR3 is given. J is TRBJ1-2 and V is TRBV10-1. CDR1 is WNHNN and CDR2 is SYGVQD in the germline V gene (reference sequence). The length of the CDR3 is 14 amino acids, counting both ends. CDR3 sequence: CASSRSRPPPHNTS.

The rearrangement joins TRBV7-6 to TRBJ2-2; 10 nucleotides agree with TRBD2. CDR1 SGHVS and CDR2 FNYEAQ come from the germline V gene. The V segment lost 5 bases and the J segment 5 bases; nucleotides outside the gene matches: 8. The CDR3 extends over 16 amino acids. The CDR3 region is CASSVIAGGGTGELFF. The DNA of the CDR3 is TGTGCCAGCAGCGTAATAGCGGGAGGCGGGACCGGGGAGCTGTTTTTT.

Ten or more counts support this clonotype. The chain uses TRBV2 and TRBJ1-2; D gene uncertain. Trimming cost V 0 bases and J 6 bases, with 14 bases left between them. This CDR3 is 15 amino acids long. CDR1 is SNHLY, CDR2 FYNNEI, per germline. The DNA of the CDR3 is TGTGCCAGCAGTGAAGCCCGTACGGGTGATGATGGCTACACCTTC. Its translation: CASSEARTGDDGYTF.

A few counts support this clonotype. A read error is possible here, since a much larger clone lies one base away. The CDR3 loop is CASRFGPNSGTTIYF. DNA for the CDR3: TGCGCCAGCCGCTTCGGCCCAAACTCTGGAACCACCATATATTTT. This chain uses TRBV10-1 with TRBJ1-3; D remains unclear. CDR1 is WNHNN, CDR2 SYGVQD, per germline (reference sequence). The CDR3 sequence is 15 residues long.

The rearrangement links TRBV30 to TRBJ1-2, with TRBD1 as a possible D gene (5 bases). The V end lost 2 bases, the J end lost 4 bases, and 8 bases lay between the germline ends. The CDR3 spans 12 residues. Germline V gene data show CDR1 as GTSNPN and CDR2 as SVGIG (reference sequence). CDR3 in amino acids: CAWSWGSYGYTF. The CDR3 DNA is TGTGCCTGGAGTTGGGGGAGCTATGGCTACACCTTC.

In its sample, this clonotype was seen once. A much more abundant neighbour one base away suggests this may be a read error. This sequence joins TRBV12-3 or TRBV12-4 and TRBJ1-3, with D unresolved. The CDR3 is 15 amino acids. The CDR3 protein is CASSLGPFSRNTIYF. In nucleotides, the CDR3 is TGTGCCAGCAGTTTAGGGCCCTTCTCTAGAAACACCATATATTTT.

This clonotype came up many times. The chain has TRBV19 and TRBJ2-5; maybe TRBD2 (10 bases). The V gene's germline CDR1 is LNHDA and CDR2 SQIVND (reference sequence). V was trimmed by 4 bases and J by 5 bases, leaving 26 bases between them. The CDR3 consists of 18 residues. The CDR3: CASSKGQGSRLAGETQYF. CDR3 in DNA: TGTGCCAGTAGTAAGGGACAGGGAAGCAGACTAGCGGGTGAGACCCAGTACTTC.

CDR3 loop: CAWSIPARGLDEQFF. Written as DNA, the CDR3 is TGTGCCTGGAGTATCCCGGCCAGGGGGCTGGATGAGCAGTTCTTC. V usage is TRBV30 and J usage is TRBJ2-1, with 8 bases matching TRBD1. In germline, CDR1 is GTSNPN, CDR2 SVGIG (reference sequence). This CDR3 is 15 amino acids long. The J segment lost 8 bases and the V segment lost 2 bases, leaving 11 bases of the junction unmatched. The variable domain in full, completed from reference TRBV30 and TRBJ2-1, reads SQTIHQWPATLVQPVGSPLSLECTVEGTSNPNLYWYRQAAGRGLQLLFYSVGIGQISSEVPQNLSASRPQDRQFILSSKKLLLSDSGFYLCAWSIPARGLDEQFFGPGTRLTVL.

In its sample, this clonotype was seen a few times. The CDR3 bases are TGTGCCAGCAGTTGGCGGCAGCCGGGTCAGCCCCAGCATTTT. Translation: CASSWRQPGQPQHF. V gene TRBV6-2 or TRBV6-3 combines with J gene TRBJ1-5, with D hard to call. The CDR3 extends over 14 amino acids. V was pared by 4 bases and J by 6 bases, with 13 bases between. Germline V gene data show CDR1 as MNHEY and CDR2 as SVGEGT.

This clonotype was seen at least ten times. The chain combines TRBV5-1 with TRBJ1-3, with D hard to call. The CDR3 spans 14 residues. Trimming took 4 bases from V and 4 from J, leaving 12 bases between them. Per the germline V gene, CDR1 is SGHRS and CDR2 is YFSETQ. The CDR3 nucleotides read TGCGCCAGCAGCCTGGAGGGTCAAGGAAACACCATATATTTT. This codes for CASSLEGQGNTIYF.

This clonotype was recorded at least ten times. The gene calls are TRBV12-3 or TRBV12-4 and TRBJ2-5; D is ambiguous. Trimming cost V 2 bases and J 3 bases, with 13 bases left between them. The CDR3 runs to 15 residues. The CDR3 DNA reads TGTGCCAGCAGTTTAAGTTTAGGGCGGAAAGAGACCCAGTACTTC. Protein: CASSLSLGRKETQYF.

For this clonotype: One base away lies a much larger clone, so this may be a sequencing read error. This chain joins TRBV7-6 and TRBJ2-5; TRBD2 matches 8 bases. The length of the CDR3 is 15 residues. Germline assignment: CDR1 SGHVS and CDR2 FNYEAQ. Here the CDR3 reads CASSPGLAGQETQHF. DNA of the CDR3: TGTGCCAGCAGCCCCGGGCTAGCGGGCCAAGAGACCCAGCACTTC.

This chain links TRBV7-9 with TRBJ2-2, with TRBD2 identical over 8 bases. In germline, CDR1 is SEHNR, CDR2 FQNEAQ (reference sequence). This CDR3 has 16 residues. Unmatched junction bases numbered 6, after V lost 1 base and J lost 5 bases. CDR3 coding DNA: TGTGCCAGCAGCTTAGACGGCGGGGGGCTTACCGGGGAGCTGTTTTTT. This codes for CASSLDGGGLTGELFF. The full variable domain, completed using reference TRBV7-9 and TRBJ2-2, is DTGVSQNPRHKITKRGQNVTFRCDPISEHNRLYWYRQTLGQGPEFLTYFQNEAQLEKSRLLSDRFSAERPKGSFSTLEIQRTEQGDSAMYLCASSLDGGGLTGELFFGEGSRLTVL.

This chain's CDR3 is CASGPAGASTYEQYF. The CDR3 DNA is TGTGCCAGCGGTCCCGCAGGGGCTAGTACCTACGAGCAGTACTTC. The chain carries TRBV6-2 or TRBV6-3 and TRBJ2-7, with a weak D call TRBD1 (6 bases). Per germline, CDR1 MNHEY and CDR2 SVGEGT. The CDR3 spans 15 residues. Trimming left V 8 bases short and J 2 bases short, with 19 bases between.

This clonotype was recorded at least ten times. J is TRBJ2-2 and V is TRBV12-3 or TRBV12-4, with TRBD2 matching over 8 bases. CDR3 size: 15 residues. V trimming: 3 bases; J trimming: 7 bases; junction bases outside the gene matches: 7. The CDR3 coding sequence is TGTGCCAGCAGTTTTGGAGCGGGAGTTGGCGGGGAGCTGTTTTTT. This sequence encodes CASSFGAGVGGELFF.

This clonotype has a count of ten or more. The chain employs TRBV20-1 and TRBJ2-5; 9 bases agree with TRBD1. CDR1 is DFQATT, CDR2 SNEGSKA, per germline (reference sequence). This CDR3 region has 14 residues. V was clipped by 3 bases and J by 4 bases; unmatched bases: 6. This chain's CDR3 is CSARGQGVRETQYF. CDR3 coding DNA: TGCAGTGCTAGGGGACAGGGTGTGAGAGAGACCCAGTACTTC.

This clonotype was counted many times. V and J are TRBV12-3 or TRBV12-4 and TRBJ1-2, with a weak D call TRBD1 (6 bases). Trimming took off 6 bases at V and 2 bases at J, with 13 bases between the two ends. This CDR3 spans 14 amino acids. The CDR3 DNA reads TGTGCCAGCAGGTCGACAGGTGACAACTATGGCTACACCTTC. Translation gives CASRSTGDNYGYTF.

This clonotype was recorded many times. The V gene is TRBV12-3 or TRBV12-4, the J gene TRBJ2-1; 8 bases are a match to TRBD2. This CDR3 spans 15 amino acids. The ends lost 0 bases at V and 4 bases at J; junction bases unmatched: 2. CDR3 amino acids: CASSLASGMYNEQFF. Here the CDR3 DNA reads TGTGCCAGCAGTTTAGCTAGCGGGATGTACAATGAGCAGTTCTTC.